One sample yielded the 26 T cell receptor beta chains listed below, sequenced in a study of T cell responses to AZD1222 COVID-19 vaccine (dated by TCRdb to the early 2020s). The meaning of the sample's time point label: baseline before first vaccination. Library creation used the immunoSEQ multiplex PCR assay. TCRdb took this table from immuneACCESS and kept in-frame rearrangements with V and J called. Such tables lack part of the clones; where checked against another copy, unresolved V genes explain under half of the gap, and the rest is unexplained. Across this sample there are fewer than 85,000 clones, with approximately 88% seen only once. Jointly, the top ten make up about 20% of the sample. Sequencing used peripheral blood, obtained on day 0 of AZD1222 vaccination. The receptors were gathered from an adult in good health.

The sample holds many counts of this clone. This sequence joins TRBV10-3 and TRBJ2-7; no clear D gene. Germline loops: CDR1 ENHRY, CDR2 SYGVKD. The V end lost 0 bases, the J end lost 6 bases, and 9 bases lay between the germline ends. This CDR3 has 13 amino acids. The CDR3 protein is CAISESMSLEQYF. In nucleotides, the CDR3 is TGTGCCATCAGTGAGTCTATGTCCCTCGAGCAGTACTTC.

V gene TRBV11-2 combines with J gene TRBJ2-2; possible D gene TRBD1, 6 bases. Germline CDR1 SGHAT, CDR2 FQNNGV. V lost 1 base and J lost 6, with 9 bases in between. The CDR3 has 14 amino acids. In DNA, the CDR3 is TGTGCCAGCAGCTTAGCCCAGGGGCCCGGGGAGCTGTTTTTT. It yields the protein CASSLAQGPGELFF. The full variable domain, with the rest looked up from reference TRBV11-2 and TRBJ2-2, is EAGVAQSPRYKIIEKRQSVAFWCNPISGHATLYWYQQILGQGPKLLIQFQNNGVVDDSQLPKDRFSAERLKGVDSTLKIQPAKLEDSAVYLCASSLAQGPGELFFGEGSRLTVL.

CDR3 sequence (DNA): TGTGCCAGCTCGCACGCCGGAGGACAGAATTCACCCCTCCACTTT. Its translation is CASSHAGGQNSPLHF. The chain combines TRBV6-5 with TRBJ1-6; D is possibly TRBD1 (6 bases). This CDR3 spans 15 amino acids. Germline lookup yields CDR1 MNHEY and CDR2 SVGAGI. With 8 bases removed from V and 7 bases from J, the gap between germline ends came to 18 bases.

The V gene is TRBV7-2, the J gene TRBJ2-1, with 8 positions matching TRBD2. Germline V CDR1 and CDR2: SGHTA, FQGNSA. The CDR3 consists of 15 residues. Unmatched junction bases numbered 3, after V lost 5 bases and J lost 0 bases. CDR3 coding DNA: TGTGCCAGCAGCCGCGGGGGGAGCTCCTACAATGAGCAGTTCTTC. Translated: CASSRGGSSYNEQFF. The variable domain in full, with the rest retrieved from reference TRBV7-2 and TRBJ2-1, is GAGVSQSPSNKVTEKGKDVELRCDPISGHTALYWYRQSLGQGLEFLIYFQGNSAPDKSGLPSDRFSAERTGGSVSTLTIQRTQQEDSAVYLCASSRGGSSYNEQFFGPGTRLTVL.

This rearrangement joins TRBV7-2 to TRBJ2-7; D is perhaps TRBD1 (6 bases). Germline CDR1 SGHTA, CDR2 FQGNSA. Trimming took off 3 bases at V and 0 bases at J, with 12 bases between the two ends. There are 15 residues in the CDR3. The CDR3 DNA is TGTGCCAGCAGCTTCAACACAGGGTACTCCTACGAGCAGTACTTC. It specifies CASSFNTGYSYEQYF.

The chain joins TRBV3-1 (or the pseudogene TRBV3-2) to TRBJ2-5; unclear D gene. This CDR3 spans 14 amino acids. Trimming shortened V by 2 bases and J by 5 bases, and 12 bases separated the two germline ends. Germline V lookup: CDR1 LGHDT, CDR2 YNNKEL (reference sequence). The CDR3 sequence is CASSQTIRVETQYF. CDR3 nucleotide sequence: TGTGCCAGCAGCCAAACGATAAGGGTTGAGACCCAGTACTTC.

The count of this clone is one. V is TRBV5-6 and J is TRBJ2-2, with 8 bases fitting TRBD2. The V gene's germline CDR1 is SGHDT and CDR2 YYEEEE. This CDR3 is 16 amino acids long. V dropped 5 bases and J dropped 5; count of bases not matched to a gene: 11. The CDR3 nucleotides read TGTGCCAGCAGTTGGGCCGGGACTAGAATAACCGGGGAGCTGTTTTTT. It yields the protein CASSWAGTRITGELFF.

J is TRBJ1-5 and V is TRBV10-3, with 7 bases identical to TRBD1. With 2 bases clipped from V and 7 bases from J, the junction kept 14 bases outside the gene matches. CDR3 length: 17 amino acids. Germline CDR1 ENHRY, CDR2 SYGVKD. The CDR3 loop reads CAISEAGGSLAGQPQHF. In DNA, the CDR3 is TGTGCCATCAGTGAGGCAGGGGGAAGTTTGGCGGGGCAGCCCCAGCATTTT.

This sequence joins TRBV5-1 and TRBJ2-7, with 10 bases aligning to TRBD2. Looked up from germline, CDR1 is SGHRS and CDR2 is YFSETQ. Trimming at V came to 4 bases and at J to 0 bases, leaving 19 bases not matched to a gene. The CDR3 covers 20 residues. In DNA form, the CDR3 reads TGCGCCAGCAGCCCAACCACGGTGAGGGGACTAGCGCGACACTCCTACGAGCAGTACTTC. As protein: CASSPTTVRGLARHSYEQYF.

The gene calls are TRBV28 and TRBJ1-4, with 8 bases matching TRBD1. CDR1 is MDHEN and CDR2 is SYDVKM in the germline V gene. The junction had 6 bases not matched to a gene; V was cut back by 6 bases and J by 12 bases. This CDR3 comprises 12 residues. CDR3 sequence: CASSPRGLELFF. For the CDR3, the DNA is TGTGCCAGCAGCCCCAGGGGGCTGGAACTGTTTTTT.

The gene calls are TRBV24-1 and TRBJ2-1; 10 nucleotides align to TRBD2. Germline lookup yields CDR1 KGHDR and CDR2 SFDVKD. The CDR3 extends over 16 amino acids. V was pared by 4 bases and J by 5 bases, with 7 bases of the junction left unmatched. For the CDR3, the DNA is TGTGCCACCAGTGACGCCGGGACTAGCGTACACAATGAGCAGTTCTTC. Translated, it gives CATSDAGTSVHNEQFF.

The gene calls are TRBV6-6 and TRBJ1-6; possibly TRBD1 for D (6 bases). The CDR3 covers 16 residues. V shed 3 bases and J shed 9 bases, with 18 bases lying between them. CDR1 and CDR2 (germline): MNHNY, SVGAGI (reference sequence). The CDR3 loop reads CASSYSGTSGGSPLHF. The CDR3 DNA sequence: TGTGCCAGCAGTTATTCCGGGACATCGGGTGGTTCACCCCTCCACTTT.

This rearrangement joins TRBV7-2 to TRBJ1-1, with 10 bases matching TRBD1. CDR3 length equals 16 residues. Germline V CDR1 and CDR2: SGHTA, FQGNSA. V dropped 5 bases and J dropped 5; count of bases not matched to a gene: 11. CDR3 amino acids: CASSPSGTGARTEAFF. For the CDR3, the DNA is TGTGCCAGCAGCCCTTCCGGGACAGGGGCGCGGACTGAAGCTTTCTTT.

V and J are TRBV24-1 and TRBJ2-1, with 9 bases identical to TRBD1. Trimming cost V 3 bases and J 8 bases; bases outside gene matches: 10. The CDR3 has 16 residues. The V gene's germline CDR1 is KGHDR and CDR2 SFDVKD. The CDR3 is CATSDTTGTGYDEQFF. The CDR3 DNA reads as TGTGCCACCAGTGATACTACCGGGACAGGGTACGATGAGCAGTTCTTC.

CDR3 bases: TGTGCCAGCAGCGTAGGGGATGAAGATACGCAGTATTTT. Protein: CASSVGDEDTQYF. V is TRBV9 and J is TRBJ2-3; D remains ambiguous. V was pared by 0 bases and J by 5 bases, with 7 bases between. This CDR3 has 13 amino acids. Germline values: CDR1 SGDLS, CDR2 YYNGEE. Together with reference TRBV9 and TRBJ2-3, the CDR3 gives the full variable domain: DSGVTQTPKHLITATGQRVTLRCSPRSGDLSVYWYQQSLDQGLQFLIQYYNGEERAKGNILERFSAQQFPDLHSELNLSSLELGDSALYFCASSVGDEDTQYFGPGTRLTVL.

Only one count was recorded for this clone. J is TRBJ1-2 and V is TRBV7-2; D not certain. V lost 4 bases and J 1 base, leaving 10 bases between the germline ends. CDR1 is SGHTA, CDR2 FQGNSA, per germline. This CDR3 is 14 amino acids long. The DNA of the CDR3 is TGTGCCAGCAGCTCTGGACCGAATAACTATGGCTACACCTTC. This codes for CASSSGPNNYGYTF.

CDR3 nucleotides: TGTGCCAGCAGCACCTTCGGACAGTCCTACGAGCAGTACTTC. Protein: CASSTFGQSYEQYF. V is TRBV27 and J is TRBJ2-7, with D maybe TRBD1 (6 bases). CDR1 and CDR2 from the germline V gene are MNHEY and SMNVEV (reference sequence). V gave up 6 bases and J gave up 1 base, with 13 bases separating them. The CDR3 is made up of 14 amino acids.

J is TRBJ1-6 and V is TRBV6-6; the D is unclear. The CDR3 runs to 14 residues. The germline V gene encodes CDR1 MNHNY and CDR2 SVGAGI (reference sequence). Trimming stripped 0 bases from V and 8 bases from J, with 8 bases between. CDR3 sequence (DNA): TGTGCCAGCAGTTACTCCCTTAGGGATTCACCCCTCCACTTT. Its protein product is CASSYSLRDSPLHF.

The chain joins TRBV4-2 to TRBJ2-2, with D unclear. The CDR3 runs 17 residues. V gave up 1 base and J gave up 6 bases, with 18 bases separating them. Germline assignment: CDR1 LGHNA and CDR2 YNFKEQ. Here the CDR3 reads CASSQVEGSGYPGELFF. Here the CDR3 DNA reads TGTGCCAGCAGCCAAGTCGAAGGCTCGGGCTACCCCGGGGAGCTGTTTTTT.

In this sample, this clone turned up once. This chain links TRBV10-3 with TRBJ1-2; D unclear. CDR1 and CDR2 from the germline V gene are ENHRY and SYGVKD. V shed 0 bases and J shed 3 bases, with 8 bases lying between them. The CDR3 runs to 14 residues. CDR3 residues: CAISESNDHYGYTF. The CDR3 region has the DNA TGTGCCATCAGTGAGTCCAACGATCACTATGGCTACACCTTC.

The chain uses TRBV5-3 and TRBJ2-2, with D possibly being TRBD1 or TRBD2 (5 bases each). TRBV5-3 is marked as an open reading frame, function uncertain. This CDR3 contains 15 residues. Trimming took 4 bases from V and 1 from J, leaving 11 bases between them. CDR3 sequence: CARSMGRKNTGELFF. The CDR3 nucleotides are TGTGCCAGAAGCATGGGACGGAAGAACACCGGGGAGCTGTTTTTT.

This chain joins TRBV10-1 and TRBJ2-7, with 8 bases aligning to TRBD2. The CDR3 is 12 amino acids. With 8 bases clipped from V and 5 bases from J, the junction kept 5 bases outside the gene matches. Germline V gene sequence: CDR1 WNHNN, CDR2 SYGVQD (reference sequence). Here the CDR3 DNA reads TGCGCCAGCGCCGGACTAGCCCACGAGCAGTACTTC. Amino acid sequence: CASAGLAHEQYF.

The chain has TRBV7-6 and TRBJ1-6, with a tentative D call TRBD1 (5 bases). The germline V gene has CDR1 SGHVS and CDR2 FNYEAQ. Trimming shortened V by 1 base and J by 7 bases, and 11 bases separated the two germline ends. The CDR3 length is 15 residues. The CDR3 DNA is TGTGCCAGCAGCTTAGAGGGACCGAAGAATTCACCCCTCCACTTT. Its translation: CASSLEGPKNSPLHF.

The chain links TRBV5-1 to TRBJ2-7; TRBD1 matches at 9 bases. The CDR3 consists of 14 residues. J was trimmed by 6 bases and V by 9 bases; bases with no gene match: 13. The V gene's germline CDR1 is SGHRS and CDR2 YFSETQ. Written as DNA, the CDR3 is TGCGCCACCTCCCCCCGGGACAGGGTTCGCGAGCAGTACTTC. Translating it yields CATSPRDRVREQYF. The full variable domain, with the rest looked up from reference TRBV5-1 and TRBJ2-7, is KAGVTQTPRYLIKTRGQQVTLSCSPISGHRSVSWYQQTPGQGLQFLFEYFSETQRNKGNFPGRFSGRQFSNSRSEMNVSTLELGDSALYLCATSPRDRVREQYFGPGTRLTVT.

This clone was counted only a few times. This chain connects TRBV7-2 to TRBJ2-1, with TRBD2 matching 11 bases. The CDR3 has 16 amino acids. Germline values: CDR1 SGHTA, CDR2 FQGNSA. V trimming: 3 bases; J trimming: 9 bases; junction bases outside the gene matches: 10. In DNA form, the CDR3 reads TGTGCCAGCAGCTTCTACACTAGCGGGAGAGGTGGTGAGCAGTTCTTC. Its translation: CASSFYTSGRGGEQFF.

The gene calls are TRBV7-6 and TRBJ2-7, with D possibly TRBD2 on 6 matching bases. Trimming took 5 bases from V and 4 from J, leaving 12 bases between them. Germline V CDR1 and CDR2: SGHVS, FNYEAQ. The CDR3 has 13 amino acids. CDR3 nucleotides: TGTGCCAGCAGCCTCCGTAGCGGATACGAGCAGTACTTC. Protein product: CASSLRSGYEQYF.